This T cell receptor (beta chain) was captured by sequencing in a study of neurological immune-mediated disorders. TCRdb processed the 5' RACE reads anew with MiXCR; each CDR3 protein has one entry. The sample has over 45,000 distinct CDR3 sequences, roughly 23% seen once. Where libraries were unsorted, they were derived from 2 million PBMCs stored at -80 degrees C. In the case of this clonotype: What it recognizes is unknown.

Germline-derived CDR1 and CDR2 are SGHTA and FQGTGA. The length of the CDR3 is 14 residues. Trimming removed 2 bases from V and 0 bases from J, with 8 bases in between. Study-wide results and limits: TCR-beta repertoires seemed private in all groups, with no expanded CDR3 amino acid sequences shared.

Sequencing was carried out using PBMCs. The source of this sequence is a woman in her 70s in good health. This chain links TRBV7-3 with TRBJ2-7; D might be TRBD1 (5 bases). DNA for the CDR3: TGTGCCAGCAGCTTAGAGACAGCCTCCTACGAGCAGTACTTC. Translated, it gives CASSLETASYEQYF.